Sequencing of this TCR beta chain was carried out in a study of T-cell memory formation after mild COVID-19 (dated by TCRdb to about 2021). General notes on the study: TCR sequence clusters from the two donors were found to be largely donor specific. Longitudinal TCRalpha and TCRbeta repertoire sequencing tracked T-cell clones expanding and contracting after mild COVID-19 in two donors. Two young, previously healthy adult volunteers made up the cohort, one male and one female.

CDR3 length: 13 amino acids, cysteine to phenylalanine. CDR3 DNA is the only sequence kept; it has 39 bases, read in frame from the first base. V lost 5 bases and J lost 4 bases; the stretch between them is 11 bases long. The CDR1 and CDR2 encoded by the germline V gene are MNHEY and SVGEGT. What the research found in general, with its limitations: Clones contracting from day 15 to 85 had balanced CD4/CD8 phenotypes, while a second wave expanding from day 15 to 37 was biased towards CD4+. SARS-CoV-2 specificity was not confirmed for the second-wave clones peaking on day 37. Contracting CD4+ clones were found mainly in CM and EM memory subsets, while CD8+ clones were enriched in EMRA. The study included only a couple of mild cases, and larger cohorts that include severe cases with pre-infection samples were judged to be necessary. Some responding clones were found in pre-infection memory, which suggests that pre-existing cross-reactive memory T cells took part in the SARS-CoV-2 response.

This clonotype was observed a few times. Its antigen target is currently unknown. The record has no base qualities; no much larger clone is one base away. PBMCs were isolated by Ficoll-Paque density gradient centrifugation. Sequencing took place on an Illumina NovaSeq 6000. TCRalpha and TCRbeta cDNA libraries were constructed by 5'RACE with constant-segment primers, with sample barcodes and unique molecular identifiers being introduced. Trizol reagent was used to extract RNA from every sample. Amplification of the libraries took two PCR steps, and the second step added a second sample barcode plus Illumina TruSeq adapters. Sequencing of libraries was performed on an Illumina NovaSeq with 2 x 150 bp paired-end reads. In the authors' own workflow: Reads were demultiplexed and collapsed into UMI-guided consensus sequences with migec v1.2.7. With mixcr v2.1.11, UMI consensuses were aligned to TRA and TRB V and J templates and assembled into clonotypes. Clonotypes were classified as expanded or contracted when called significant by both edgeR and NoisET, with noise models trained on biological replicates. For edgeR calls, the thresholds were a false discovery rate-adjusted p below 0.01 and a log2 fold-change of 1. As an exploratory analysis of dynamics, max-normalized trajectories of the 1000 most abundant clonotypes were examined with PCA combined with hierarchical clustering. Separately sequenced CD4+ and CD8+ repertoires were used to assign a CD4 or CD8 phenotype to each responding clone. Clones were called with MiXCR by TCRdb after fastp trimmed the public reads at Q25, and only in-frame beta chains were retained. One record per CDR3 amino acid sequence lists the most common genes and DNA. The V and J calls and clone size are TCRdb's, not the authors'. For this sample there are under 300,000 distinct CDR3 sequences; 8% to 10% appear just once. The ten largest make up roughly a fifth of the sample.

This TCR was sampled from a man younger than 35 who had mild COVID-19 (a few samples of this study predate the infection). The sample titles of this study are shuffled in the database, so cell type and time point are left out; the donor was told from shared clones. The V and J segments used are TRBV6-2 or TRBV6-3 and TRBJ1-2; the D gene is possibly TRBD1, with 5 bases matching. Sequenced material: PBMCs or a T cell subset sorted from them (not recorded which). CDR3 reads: CASSLSTVYGYTF. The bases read TGTGCCAGCAGTCTTTCGACAGTCTATGGCTACACCTTC.